Below, 26 T cell receptor beta chains from the same sample are listed, as sequenced in a study of T cells after yellow fever vaccination. TCRdb re-derived calls from the 5' RACE reads in MiXCR, one entry per CDR3 protein. Counted here are about 75,000 distinct CDR3 sequences, approximately 7.3% occurring once; the ten biggest clones make up approximately 30%. Sequences were derived from CD8+ T cells sorted from PBMCs, sampled around 10 days after the first yellow fever vaccination. The receptors were gathered from a man between 18 and 29 years old who received the YFV17D yellow fever vaccine.

This clonotype came up many times. In nucleotides, the CDR3 is TGTGCCAGCAGCCATGTTACAGGTTTCCCTGAAGCTTTCTTT. This translates into CASSHVTGFPEAFF. The chain recombines TRBV3-1 with TRBJ1-1, with D possibly matching TRBD1 (5 bases). The CDR3 consists of 14 residues. V shed 3 bases and J shed 6 bases, with 14 bases lying between them. Germline CDR1 is LGHDT and CDR2 is YNNKEL (reference sequence).

There are many counts of this clonotype. The chain links TRBV13 to TRBJ2-7; D gene ambiguous. Germline CDR1 is PRHDT and CDR2 is FYEKMQ (reference sequence). The CDR3 runs to 12 residues. V was shortened by 5 bases and J by 4 bases, with 9 bases between the two germline ends. DNA of the CDR3: TGTGCCAGCAGCACCGGACCTTACGAGCAGTACGTC. This translates into CASSTGPYEQYV.

The rearrangement links TRBV7-3 to TRBJ1-4; D gene unclear. The CDR3 totals 15 residues. V dropped 5 bases and J dropped 7 bases, with 17 bases sitting between them. Germline values: CDR1 SGHTA, CDR2 FQGTGA. The CDR3 sequence: CASSHLRVVGEKLFF. For the CDR3, the DNA is TGTGCCAGCAGCCACCTAAGAGTAGTGGGTGAAAAACTGTTTTTT.

This clonotype was counted between two and nine times. V gene TRBV4-3 combines with J gene TRBJ2-5, with unresolved D. This CDR3 region has 16 residues. Trimming removed 1 base at V and 3 bases at J, with 15 bases between. Germline values: CDR1 LGHNA, CDR2 YSLEER. The CDR3, as DNA: TGCGCCAGCAGCCAAGTTTGGCCCCCAGTAAAAGAGACCCAGTACTTC. It codes for CASSQVWPPVKETQYF.

This clonotype was seen repeatedly, ten times or more. The V call is TRBV18, the J call TRBJ2-1; 8 bases line up with TRBD1. Germline CDR1 reads KGHSH; CDR2 reads LQKENI. This CDR3 has 16 residues. V shed 1 base, J shed 6 bases, and the junction held 8 bases outside the gene matches. This CDR3 is CASSPRQGMKANEQFF. For the CDR3, the DNA is TGTGCCAGCTCACCACGACAGGGGATGAAGGCCAATGAGCAGTTCTTC.

This clonotype was detected a few times. This chain uses TRBV4-3 with TRBJ2-2, with TRBD2 identical over 14 bases. Germline values: CDR1 LGHNA, CDR2 YSLEER. Trimming took 4 bases from V and 5 from J; bases not matched to a gene: 9. This CDR3 is built from 18 residues. As DNA, the CDR3 is TGCGCCAGCAGCCCGGGACTAGCGGGGGCCCCCGGGACCGGGGAGCTGTTTTTT. Translation: CASSPGLAGAPGTGELFF.

This clonotype was recorded at least ten times. The V call is TRBV12-3 or TRBV12-4, the J call TRBJ2-7; D uncertain. The CDR3 is 11 residues long. V lost 3 bases and J lost 5, with 5 bases in between. The CDR3 reads CASSFSNEQYF. CDR3 DNA sequence: TGTGCCAGCAGTTTTTCGAACGAGCAGTACTTC.

This clonotype was counted only a few times. This CDR3 is CASSHPTGRTFDGYTF. The DNA of the CDR3 is TGTGCCAGCAGCCATCCTACGGGACGGACCTTCGATGGCTACACCTTC. This chain links TRBV4-2 with TRBJ1-2, with D perhaps matching TRBD1 (5 bases). Germline CDR1 is LGHNA and CDR2 is YNFKEQ. The CDR3 is 16 amino acids. The V and J ends lost 3 bases and 6 bases respectively, with 20 bases between them.

As to this clonotype: A clone one base away is much larger, so this may be a read error. The J gene is TRBJ1-1, the V gene TRBV5-5; no clear D gene. Germline V gene sequence: CDR1 SGHKS, CDR2 YYEKEE (reference sequence). There are 13 residues in the CDR3. V lost 7 bases to trimming and J lost 0 bases, with 10 bases between them. Here the CDR3 reads CASRPSMNTEAFF. The CDR3 DNA reads as TGTGCCAGCCGCCCCTCCATGAACACTGAAGCTTTCTTT.

The table lists this clonotype with many counts. The rearrangement uses TRBV11-2 and TRBJ2-3, with TRBD2 identical over 11 bases. Germline CDR1 is SGHAT and CDR2 is FQNNGV. This CDR3 is 19 amino acids long. Trimming removed 1 base from V and 0 bases from J; junction bases left unmatched: 9. This chain's CDR3 is CASSLVSGGDLASTDTQYF. The CDR3 DNA follows: TGTGCCAGCAGCTTAGTTAGCGGGGGGGATCTAGCCAGCACAGATACGCAGTATTTT.

This clonotype was found a few times. The rearrangement joins TRBV28 to TRBJ2-6; 8 bases agree with TRBD1. Germline V gene data show CDR1 as MDHEN and CDR2 as SYDVKM. V shed 5 bases, J shed 2 bases, and the junction held 11 bases outside the gene matches. The CDR3 is made up of 18 amino acids. CDR3 DNA sequence: TGTGCCAGCAGTCCCCGAGACAGGGGCGGCCCTGGGGCCAACGTCCTGACTTTC. As protein: CASSPRDRGGPGANVLTF. Filled out from reference TRBV28 and TRBJ2-6, the complete variable domain reads DVKVTQSSRYLVKRTGEKVFLECVQDMDHENMFWYRQDPGLGLRLIYFSYDVKMKEKGDIPEGYSVSREKKERFSLILESASTNQTSMYLCASSPRDRGGPGANVLTFGAGSRLTVL.

There are a few counts of this clonotype. An end of the junction does not agree with germline; a read error may underlie this. V usage is TRBV19 and J usage is TRBJ1-1; D is unresolved. The CDR3 runs to 15 residues. CDR1 and CDR2 from the germline V gene are LNHDA and SQIVND (reference sequence). This CDR3 reads CASSIGPLMNAEAFF. The CDR3 DNA sequence: TGTGCCAGTAGTATTGGACCTCTGATGAACGCTGAAGCTTTCTTT.

This clonotype was found a few times. The CDR3 nucleotides read TGTGCCATCAGAACTCGTAAACCCACAGATACGCAGTATTTT. Its translation is CAIRTRKPTDTQYF. The chain recombines TRBV10-3 with TRBJ2-3; no reliable D call. CDR3 length: 14 residues. CDR1 and CDR2 (germline): ENHRY, SYGVKD. Trimming removed 6 bases at V and 2 bases at J, with 12 bases between.

This clonotype was seen ten or more times. The chain is built from TRBV10-3 and TRBJ1-5; 10 bases match TRBD1. Germline trimming cut 0 bases from V and 7 bases from J; bases unmatched to any gene: 3. This CDR3 has 15 residues. CDR1 is ENHRY, CDR2 SYGVKD, per germline. CDR3 amino acids: CAISESGTGAQPQHF. In DNA form, the CDR3 reads TGTGCCATCAGTGAGTCTGGGACAGGGGCACAGCCCCAGCATTTT.

This clonotype was seen ten or more times. The chain has TRBV20-1 and TRBJ2-1, with TRBD1 matching over 8 bases. CDR3 length equals 14 residues. V was pared by 1 base and J by 6 bases, with 5 bases of the junction left unmatched. CDR1 and CDR2 (germline): DFQATT, SNEGSKA (reference sequence). The CDR3 DNA sequence: TGCAGTGCTAGAGTCACGGACAGGGTCAATGAGCAGTTCTTC. Its protein product is CSARVTDRVNEQFF.

The rearrangement links TRBV7-9 to TRBJ2-7; 13 nucleotides match TRBD2. Germline V gene data show CDR1 as SEHNR and CDR2 as FQNEAQ (reference sequence). This CDR3 comprises 17 residues. The J segment lost 0 bases and the V segment lost 5 bases, leaving 7 bases of the junction unmatched. The DNA for the CDR3 is TGTGCCAGCAGCGCCGGACTAGCGGGGGAAGGCTCCTACGAGCAGTACGTC. Encoded protein: CASSAGLAGEGSYEQYV.

This rearrangement joins TRBV6-2 or TRBV6-3 to TRBJ2-3; 8 bases match TRBD2. Trimming removed 3 bases from V and 8 bases from J; junction bases left unmatched: 10. Germline CDR1 and CDR2: MNHEY and SVGEGT. This CDR3 region has 15 residues. DNA of the CDR3: TGTGCCAGCAGTTATGACTCTAGCGGGCTCGGTACGCAGTATTTT. Its protein is CASSYDSSGLGTQYF.

A few counts support this clonotype. This chain connects TRBV30 to TRBJ1-1; D gene unclear. Germline V gene data show CDR1 as GTSNPN and CDR2 as SVGIG (reference sequence). CDR3 size: 11 residues. The V end was cut by 0 bases, the J end by 4 bases, with 3 bases between. In DNA form, the CDR3 reads TGTGCCTGGAGTGTGTCCACTGAAGCTTTCTTT. The encoded protein is CAWSVSTEAFF.

The V gene is TRBV2, the J gene TRBJ2-1, with D perhaps matching TRBD1 (5 bases). The CDR3 has 16 residues. V was trimmed by 0 bases and J by 2 bases, leaving 11 bases between them. The germline V gene has CDR1 SNHLY and CDR2 FYNNEI. Here the CDR3 reads CASSEALTVAYNEQFF. Written as DNA, the CDR3 is TGTGCCAGCAGTGAAGCGTTGACAGTTGCCTACAATGAGCAGTTCTTC. Looking up the rest from reference TRBV2 and TRBJ2-1 gives the full variable domain: EPEVTQTPSHQVTQMGQEVILRCVPISNHLYFYWYRQILGQKVEFLVSFYNNEISEKSEIFDDQFSVERPDGSNFTLKIRSTKLEDSAMYFCASSEALTVAYNEQFFGPGTRLTVL.

This clonotype came up many times. The J gene is TRBJ2-1, the V gene TRBV12-3 or TRBV12-4; D gene ambiguous. There are 12 residues in the CDR3. The V and J ends lost 4 bases and 6 bases respectively, with 7 bases between them. The CDR3 DNA reads as TGTGCCAGCAGTTACGCCATCAATGAGCAGTTCTTC. Encoded protein: CASSYAINEQFF.

This clonotype was recorded at least ten times. CDR3 coding DNA: TGTGCCAGCACTTCCAACACTATAGACCGGACAGCCTACGAGCAGTACTTC. Encoded protein: CASTSNTIDRTAYEQYF. This chain joins TRBV6-5 and TRBJ2-7, with a weak D call TRBD1 (6 bases). The CDR3 consists of 17 residues. V lost 7 bases and J lost 2, with 24 bases in between. Germline-derived CDR1 and CDR2 are MNHEY and SVGAGI.

This chain connects TRBV4-1 to TRBJ1-5; D might be TRBD1 (5 bases). Germline V CDR1 and CDR2: MGHRA, YSYEKL. The CDR3 covers 15 residues. Between the trimmed V and J ends, which lost 4 bases and 6 bases, there was a span of 16 bases. CDR3 bases: TGCGCCAGCAGCCTAGTAGAAGGGGCGGTTCAGCCCCAGCATTTT. Protein: CASSLVEGAVQPQHF.

In its sample, this clonotype was seen many times. The V call is TRBV4-3, the J call TRBJ1-2; 8 nucleotides line up with TRBD1. Per the germline V gene, CDR1 is LGHNA and CDR2 is YSLEER. This CDR3 comprises 15 residues. V trimming: 1 base; J trimming: 4 bases; junction bases outside the gene matches: 5. CDR3 sequence: CASSQVTGGSYGYTF. The CDR3, as DNA: TGCGCCAGCAGCCAAGTAACAGGGGGAAGCTATGGCTACACCTTC.

This clonotype was seen a handful of times. The rearrangement joins TRBV25-1 to TRBJ1-5; TRBD1 might be the D (5 bases). CDR1 and CDR2 from the germline V gene are MGHDK and SYGVNS. The V end was cut by 6 bases, the J end by 6 bases, with 15 bases between. The CDR3 loop spans 14 amino acids. The CDR3, as DNA: TGTGCCAGCAGCGAAGTGGGGCGCGGTCAGCCCCAGCATTTT. This translates into CASSEVGRGQPQHF.

This clonotype was counted at least ten times. The chain employs TRBV19 and TRBJ1-1; no firm D call. CDR1 LNHDA and CDR2 SQIVND come from the germline V gene (reference sequence). This CDR3 is built from 12 residues. Trimming stripped 5 bases from V and 7 bases from J, with 11 bases between. CDR3 region: CASSVAGVEAFF. CDR3 DNA: TGTGCCAGTAGTGTGGCGGGTGTTGAAGCTTTCTTT.

Only a few counts were recorded for this clonotype. The gene calls are TRBV4-1 and TRBJ1-1; maybe TRBD1 (5 bases). The germline CDR1 and CDR2 sequences are MGHRA and YSYEKL. This CDR3 contains 13 residues. Trimming took 0 bases from V and 7 from J, leaving 9 bases between them. The CDR3 DNA sequence: TGCGCCAGCAGCCAAGAATTTGGGGGTGAAGCTTTCTTT. This encodes CASSQEFGGEAFF.